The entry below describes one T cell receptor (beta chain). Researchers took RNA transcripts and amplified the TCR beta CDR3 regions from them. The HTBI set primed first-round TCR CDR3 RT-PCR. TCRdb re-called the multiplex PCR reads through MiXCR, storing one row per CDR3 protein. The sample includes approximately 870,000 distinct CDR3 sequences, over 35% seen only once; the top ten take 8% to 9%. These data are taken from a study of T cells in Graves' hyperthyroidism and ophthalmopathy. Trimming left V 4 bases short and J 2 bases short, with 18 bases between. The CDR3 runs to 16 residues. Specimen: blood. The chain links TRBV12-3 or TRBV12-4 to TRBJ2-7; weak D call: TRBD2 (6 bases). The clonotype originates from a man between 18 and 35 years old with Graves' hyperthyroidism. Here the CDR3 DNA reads TGTGCCAGCAGTTACTTTCTCCGGGCTAGCGCCTACGAGCAGTACTTC. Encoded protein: CASSYFLRASAYEQYF.